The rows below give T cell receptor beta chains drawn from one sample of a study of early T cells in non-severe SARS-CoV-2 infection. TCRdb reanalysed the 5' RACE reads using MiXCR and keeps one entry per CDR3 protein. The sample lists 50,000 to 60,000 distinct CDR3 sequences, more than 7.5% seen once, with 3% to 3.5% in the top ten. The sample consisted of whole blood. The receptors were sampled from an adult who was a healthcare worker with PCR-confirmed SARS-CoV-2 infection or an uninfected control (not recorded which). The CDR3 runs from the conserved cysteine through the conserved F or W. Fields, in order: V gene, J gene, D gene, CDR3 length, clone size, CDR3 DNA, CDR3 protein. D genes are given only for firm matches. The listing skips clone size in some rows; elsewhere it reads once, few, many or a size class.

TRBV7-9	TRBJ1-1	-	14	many	TGTGCCAGCAGCCGGACAGCTTCGAACACTGAAGCTTTCTTT	CASSRTASNTEAFF
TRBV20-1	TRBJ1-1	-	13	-	TGCAGTGCTAGAGGACCGAGGGCGACTGAAGCTTTCTTT	CSARGPRATEAFF
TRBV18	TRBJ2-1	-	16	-	TGTGCCAGCTCACCGATTAACAGGATGCGGGTCAATGAGCAGTTCTTC	CASSPINRMRVNEQFF
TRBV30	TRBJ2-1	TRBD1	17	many	TGTGCCTGGAGTCCCGACAGGGGGCGCGATCTTATCGATGAGCAGTTCTTC	CAWSPDRGRDLIDEQFF
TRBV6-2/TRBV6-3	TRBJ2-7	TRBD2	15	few	TGTGCCAGCAGTCCAACTAGCGGTTTTACCTACGAGCAGTACTTC	CASSPTSGFTYEQYF
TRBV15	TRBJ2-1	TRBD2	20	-	TGTGCCACCAGCAGAGCCCCGGGACTAGCGGGTGCACGCTCCTACAATGAGCAGTTCTTC	CATSRAPGLAGARSYNEQFF
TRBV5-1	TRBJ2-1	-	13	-	TGCGCCAGCAGCCCCGAAACCTACAATGAGCAGTTCTTC	CASSPETYNEQFF
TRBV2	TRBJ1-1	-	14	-	TGTGCCAGCACAAAACAGGGTGATGCCACTGAAGCTTTCTTT	CASTKQGDATEAFF
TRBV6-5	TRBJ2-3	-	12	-	TGTGCCAGCGGATGGGGCACAGATACGCAGTATTTT	CASGWGTDTQYF
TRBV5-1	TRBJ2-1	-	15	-	TGCGCCAGTAAGGAGGCTACCTACTCCTACAATGAGCAGTTCTTC	CASKEATYSYNEQFF
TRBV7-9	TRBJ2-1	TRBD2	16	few	TGTGCCAGCAGCTCCAGGGAGCGGGGGACTTACAATGAGCAGTTCTTC	CASSSRERGTYNEQFF
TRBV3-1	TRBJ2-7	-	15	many	TGTGCCAGCAGCCAAGATGGTAGCGGCCGCTACGAGCAGTACTTC	CASSQDGSGRYEQYF
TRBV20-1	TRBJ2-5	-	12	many	TGCAGTGTTCCGGACAGCCAAGAGACCCAGTACTTC	CSVPDSQETQYF
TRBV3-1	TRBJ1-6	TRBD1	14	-	TGTGCCAGCCGGGGACAGGTCGATAATTCACCCCTCCACTTT	CASRGQVDNSPLHF
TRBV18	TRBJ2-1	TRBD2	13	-	TGTGCCAGCCTAGCGGGGGTTTACAATGAGCAGTTCTTC	CASLAGVYNEQFF
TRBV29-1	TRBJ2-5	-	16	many	TGCAGCGTTGAAGGTGTGATGCCCGGAGGGGAAGAGACCCAGTACTTC	CSVEGVMPGGEETQYF
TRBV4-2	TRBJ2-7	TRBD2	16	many	TGTGCCAGCAGCCACAAAGTCCGGACTAGATGGTACGAGCAGTACTTC	CASSHKVRTRWYEQYF
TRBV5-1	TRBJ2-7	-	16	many	TGCGCCAGCAGCCCGGGGGGCGCTAATTGGGAGCACGAGCAGTACTTC	CASSPGGANWEHEQYF
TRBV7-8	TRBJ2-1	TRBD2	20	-	TGTGCCAGCAGGAACCCCAAGGCGGAGGCCGGGACTAGCGGGACTGGTAAGCAGTTCTTC	CASRNPKAEAGTSGTGKQFF
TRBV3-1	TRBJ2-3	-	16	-	TGTGCCAGCAGCCAAGAGGCGAGGGCCCGCACAGATACGCAGTATTTT	CASSQEARARTDTQYF
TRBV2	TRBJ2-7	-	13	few	TGTGCCAGCAGTGTGATGGGGAACGGCGAGCAGTACTTC	CASSVMGNGEQYF
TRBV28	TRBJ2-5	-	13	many	TGTGCCAGTACCCCTACGGGAGTAAAGACCCAGTACTTC	CASTPTGVKTQYF
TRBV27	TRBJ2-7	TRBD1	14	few	TGTGCCAGCAGTCCCGGGACAGGGATAGGCGAGCAGTACTTC	CASSPGTGIGEQYF
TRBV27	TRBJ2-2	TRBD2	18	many	TGTGCCAGCAGTCCTCGAGGCGGCGGGAGTTCGAACACCGGGGAGCTGTTTTTT	CASSPRGGGSSNTGELFF
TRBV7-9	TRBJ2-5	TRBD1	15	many	TGTGCCAGCAGCCAGGACAGGGGGTACCAAGAGACCCAGTACTTC	CASSQDRGYQETQYF
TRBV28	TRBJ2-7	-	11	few	TGTGCCAGCGAGGGGAATTACGAGCAGTACTTC	CASEGNYEQYF
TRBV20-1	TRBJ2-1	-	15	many	TGCAGTGCTAGAATTCGACGGGGCTCCTACAATGAGCAGTTCTTC	CSARIRRGSYNEQFF
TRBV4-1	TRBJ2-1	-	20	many	TGCGCCAGCAGCCAAGATCGTCCGACTAGTGCTCAGAGCTCCTACAATGAGCAGTTCTTC	CASSQDRPTSAQSSYNEQFF
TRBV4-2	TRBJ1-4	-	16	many	TGTGCCAGCAGCCCTGGACAGCACACCAATAATGAAAAACTGTTTTTT	CASSPGQHTNNEKLFF
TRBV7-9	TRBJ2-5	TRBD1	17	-	TGTGCCAGCAGCTTCTATAAGGGGACAGGGATTCGGGAGACCCAGTACTTC	CASSFYKGTGIRETQYF
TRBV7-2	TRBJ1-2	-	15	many	TGTGCCAGCAGCTTAGGAGGGAATAGGCTGGGAGGCTACACCTTC	CASSLGGNRLGGYTF
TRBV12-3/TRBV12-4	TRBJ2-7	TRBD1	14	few	TGTGCCAGCAGATTGACAGGGGGGGACTACGAGCAGTACTTC	CASRLTGGDYEQYF
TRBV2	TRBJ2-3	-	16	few	TGTGCCAGCAGTAGACAGGTGCTATCTCGCACAGATACGCAGTATTTT	CASSRQVLSRTDTQYF
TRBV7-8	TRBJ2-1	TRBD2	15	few	TGTGCCAGCAGCTTAGGTAGCGGGATTCGAAATGAGCAGTTCTTC	CASSLGSGIRNEQFF
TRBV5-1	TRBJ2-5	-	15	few	TGCGCCAGCAGCTCCTGGGGCGGAGACCAAGAGACCCAGTACTTC	CASSSWGGDQETQYF
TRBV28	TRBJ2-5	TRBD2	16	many	TGTGCCAGCAGTTGGGTCTCTAGCGGGAGACGAGAGACCCAGTACTTC	CASSWVSSGRRETQYF
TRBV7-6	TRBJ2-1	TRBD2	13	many	TGTGCCAGCAGCGGGGCGGGGGACAATGAGCAGTTCTTC	CASSGAGDNEQFF
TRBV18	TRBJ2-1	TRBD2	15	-	TGTGCCAGCTCTCTCGGACTAGCGACAAACAATGAGCAGTTCTTC	CASSLGLATNNEQFF
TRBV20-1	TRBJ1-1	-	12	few	TGCAGTGCACAACAGGGGAACACTGAAGCTTTCTTT	CSAQQGNTEAFF
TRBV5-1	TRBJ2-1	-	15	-	TGCGCCAGCAAGGGACTACAGGGGGCCTACAATGAGCAGTTCTTC	CASKGLQGAYNEQFF
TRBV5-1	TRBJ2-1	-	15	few	TGCGCCAGCAGCTTGGTTAGCGTGAATCGAAATGAGCAGTTCTTC	CASSLVSVNRNEQFF
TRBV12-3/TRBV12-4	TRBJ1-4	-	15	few	TGTGCCAGCAGTTTGAGTGCAGGGGATGATGAAAAACTGTTTTTT	CASSLSAGDDEKLFF
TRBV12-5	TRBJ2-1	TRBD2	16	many	TGTGCTAGTGCCCCCCCGGGACTAGCGGGTTTTAATGAGCAGTTCTTC	CASAPPGLAGFNEQFF
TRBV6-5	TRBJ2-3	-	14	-	TGTGCCAGCAGTTACTCCGCCAACACAGATACGCAGTATTTT	CASSYSANTDTQYF
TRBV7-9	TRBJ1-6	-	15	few	TGTGCCAGCAGCTTAGAAGTGGGGGGTAATTCACCCCTCCACTTT	CASSLEVGGNSPLHF
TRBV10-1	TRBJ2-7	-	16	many	TGCGCCAGCAGTGAGAGAGCCCGTCCGGGTCCCAACGAGCAGTACTTC	CASSERARPGPNEQYF
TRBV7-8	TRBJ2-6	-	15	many	TGTGCCAGCAGCTTAGGGCACTCTGGGGCCAACGTCCTGACTTTC	CASSLGHSGANVLTF
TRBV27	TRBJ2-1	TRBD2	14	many	TGTGCCAGCACTACTAGCGGGAGGATCGATGAGCAGTTCTTC	CASTTSGRIDEQFF
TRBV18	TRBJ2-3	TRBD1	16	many	TGTGCCAGCTCAACGAACCGGGACAGGGGGACAGATACGCAGTATTTT	CASSTNRDRGTDTQYF
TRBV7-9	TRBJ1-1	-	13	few	TGTGCCAGCAGCTTAGGTACGAACACTGAAGCTTTCTTT	CASSLGTNTEAFF
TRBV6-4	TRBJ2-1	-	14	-	TGTGCCAGCAGTGATGGGGGCGCGGGGAATGAGCAGTTCTTC	CASSDGGAGNEQFF
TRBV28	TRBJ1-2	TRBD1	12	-	TGTGCCAGCAGTTCGTACAGGGGACCCCGCTTCTTC	CASSSYRGPRFF